This T cell receptor beta chain was captured by sequencing in a study of shared T cell receptors in the human thymus. Trimming pared 0 bases from V and 4 bases from J, leaving 23 bases between. The CDR3 is 18 residues long. Germline CDR1 and CDR2: SGHDT and YYEEEE. Here immunoSEQ multiplex PCR was the method, and the copy in TCRdb shows in-frame clones only, minus some. The sample records about 380,000 clones, 85% to 95% being singletons. Sequencing input: thymocytes. V is TRBV5-6 and J is TRBJ2-7, with D possibly being TRBD1 (8 bases). The receptor's source is a human donor. CDR3 in amino acids: CASSLGQGWDYSLYEQYF. Here the CDR3 DNA reads TGTGCCAGCAGCTTGGGACAGGGGTGGGACTACTCCCTGTACGAGCAGTACTTC.